The present entry profiles one TCR beta chain with its context. This clonotype was observed many times. What antigen it recognizes has not been identified. Base quality data are lacking; no much larger clone is found one base away. Sequencing was carried out with an Illumina NovaSeq 6000. TCR cDNA was synthesized by 5'RACE template switching, through which a universal primer site and unique molecular identifiers were introduced. Priming of cDNA synthesis was performed from both the TCR alpha and TCR beta constant segments. Library amplification involved two PCR steps, and the second step added sample barcodes and sequencing adapters. Sequencing of the libraries was done on either Illumina HiSeq 2500 (2x100 bp) or NovaSeq (2x150 bp). The authors' pipeline ran thus. Reads were demultiplexed and collapsed into UMI consensus sequences with MIGEC, and V(D)J alignment was performed with MiXCR. Clonotypes responding to the vaccine were identified with edgeR on replicate PBMC samples, with the criteria of FDR below 0.01 and a log2 fold change above 5 up to day 15. Bulk clonotypes were assigned CD4 or CD8 identity according to which sequenced CD4 or CD8 repertoire held them at higher abundance. TCRdb reworked the public reads: Q25 trimming with fastp, MiXCR clone assembly, productive beta chains retained. One record per CDR3 amino acid sequence lists the most common genes and DNA. TCRdb assigned the V and J calls; the authors' analysis was not used. Counted in this sample were 250,000 or so distinct CDR3 sequences; 3.6% of them appeared once. Clones ranked in the top ten supply 19% of the sample.

This entry comes from a study of T cells after yellow fever vaccination (dated 2019 in TCRdb). Study-wide context: Libraries from fractions with low cell numbers were prepared with the SMART-Seq v4 Ultra Low Input RNA kit. The cohort comprised two healthy male donors, one aged 18 to 29 and one aged 30 to 40 years. Blood was drawn at multiple timepoints before and after primary and secondary immunization, with bulk PBMC replicates and cell subsets isolated. Bulk TCR alpha and beta repertoires were sequenced longitudinally to track T-cell clones before and after primary and booster YFV17D yellow fever vaccination.

Overall study results and their limits: Computational filtering was required because FACS-sorted repertoires could contain abundant contaminating clonotypes from the bulk population. A small share of clonotypes was detected in both CD4 and CD8 compartments, with the overlap likely arising from convergent recombination. The secondary T-cell response was found to be weaker but faster than the primary response, with a peak reached on day 5 rather than on day 15. Because only two donors were included in the study, the extent to which the findings can be generalized is limited. After the booster, most clones that had expanded after primary vaccination were detected again (about 97% of CD4 and roughly 86% of CD8), suggesting broad maintenance of memory.

The CDR3 spans 15 residues, from the cysteine through the phenylalanine. CDR3 DNA only is kept here, 45 bases in frame from base 1. From the germline V gene, CDR1 is SGDLS and CDR2 is YYNGEE. At the junction V is shortened by 0 bases and J by 2 bases, with 6 bases in between. The sample's treatment or condition label, in plain terms: live attenuated yellow fever vaccine strain. At every blood-draw timepoint, two biological replicates of bulk PBMCs were collected. A standard Ficoll-Paque protocol was used to isolate PBMCs from peripheral blood. TriZol was used to extract RNA from bulk PBMCs, CD4 and CD8 fractions, and dextramer-positive and dextramer-negative fractions.

This TCR came from a man between 18 and 35 years old who received the YFV17D yellow fever vaccine. The rearranged chain carries TRBV9 and TRBJ1-6, with no confident D gene call. Sequenced material: PBMCs, taken 15 days after the yellow fever booster vaccination. The CDR3 sequence is CASSVGKAYNSPLHF. In nucleotides, the sequence is TGTGCCAGCAGCGTAGGGAAGGCCTATAATTCACCCCTCCACTTT. Extended through the reference TRBV9 and TRBJ1-6 proteins, this CDR3 yields the full variable domain: DSGVTQTPKHLITATGQRVTLRCSPRSGDLSVYWYQQSLDQGLQFLIQYYNGEERAKGNILERFSAQQFPDLHSELNLSSLELGDSALYFCASSVGKAYNSPLHFGNGTRLTVT.